Presented here are 11 T cell receptor beta chains from one specimen sequenced in a study of T cells in Graves' hyperthyroidism and ophthalmopathy. Regions amplified from RNA transcripts were the TCR beta CDR3 regions. Researchers ran a first-round RT-PCR on the TCR CDR3 using the HTBI primer set. One entry per CDR3 protein, called by TCRdb with MiXCR from the multiplex PCR reads. The sample yields roughly 510,000 distinct CDR3 sequences, 46% seen once. Sequencing was carried out using peripheral blood or thyroid tissue (not recorded which). These receptors were collected from an adult woman with Graves' disease, either hyperthyroidism or ophthalmopathy (not recorded which).

This chain uses TRBV20-1 with TRBJ1-4, with D possibly matching TRBD1 (5 bases). Trimming pared 5 bases from V and 11 bases from J, leaving 12 bases between. Per germline, CDR1 DFQATT and CDR2 SNEGSKA (reference sequence). The CDR3 contains 11 residues. The CDR3 DNA reads as TGCAGTGCTGGGGGGGGGGGTAAACTGTTTTTT. Amino acids: CSAGGGGKLFF.

The V and J genes are TRBV7-2 and TRBJ2-5; D ambiguous. The CDR3 is 12 amino acids. V lost 3 bases, J lost 7 bases, and 9 bases lay in between. Germline V gene lookup returns CDR1 SGHTA and CDR2 FQGNSA. In DNA, the CDR3 is TGTGCCAGCAGCTTGGAGCTGTTGACCCAGTACTTC. Translating gives CASSLELLTQYF.

The sample holds many counts of this clonotype. J is TRBJ1-2 and V is TRBV20-1, with 10 bases matching TRBD1. The CDR3 has 17 residues. V lost 4 bases, J lost 2 bases, and 13 bases stayed unmatched. The germline gives CDR1 DFQATT, CDR2 SNEGSKA (reference sequence). Written as DNA, the CDR3 is TGCAGTGCTACACCCCTTATACCGGGACAGGGGAACTATGGCTACACCTTC. Translating gives CSATPLIPGQGNYGYTF.

Note on this clonotype: A much larger clone differs from this one at a single base, so this may be a read error. The chain is built from TRBV20-1 and TRBJ2-7; 8 bases are a match to TRBD2. V was pared by 4 bases and J by 0 bases, with 8 bases of the junction left unmatched. This CDR3 has 15 amino acids. From germline, CDR1 is DFQATT and CDR2 SNEGSKA (reference sequence). The CDR3 spells CSAKWRGASSYEQYF. The DNA for the CDR3 is TGCAGTGCTAAATGGCGGGGGGCTAGCTCCTACGAGCAGTACTTC.

This chain links TRBV2 with TRBJ1-5, with a weak D call TRBD1 (5 bases). Germline lookup yields CDR1 SNHLY and CDR2 FYNNEI. CDR3 size: 12 residues. V was pared by 6 bases and J by 11 bases, with 14 bases between. The CDR3 DNA is TGTGCCAGCAGGGACCAGGGTTTGGCCCAGCATTTT. This gives the protein CASRDQGLAQHF.

The chain employs TRBV7-9 and TRBJ2-7; TRBD1 aligns across 7 bases. Per the germline V gene, CDR1 is SEHNR and CDR2 is FQNEAQ (reference sequence). J gave up 7 bases and V 7 bases, and 10 bases lay outside the gene matches. The CDR3 runs 13 residues. Here the CDR3 reads CASKDRELEEQYF. CDR3 DNA sequence: TGTGCCAGCAAAGACAGGGAGTTAGAAGAGCAGTACTTC.

V usage is TRBV10-3 and J usage is TRBJ1-2; 12 bases match TRBD1. The CDR3 has 14 amino acids. Germline V gene sequence: CDR1 ENHRY, CDR2 SYGVKD. J was trimmed by 4 bases and V by 6 bases; bases with no gene match: 3. CDR3: CAISRDRGLYGYTF. CDR3 DNA: TGTGCCATCAGCAGGGACAGGGGGCTCTATGGCTACACCTTC.

This clonotype came up once. The chain is built from TRBV7-9 and TRBJ1-3; D gene uncertain. CDR1 is SEHNR, CDR2 FQNEAQ, per germline (reference sequence). CDR3 length equals 12 residues. Trimming took off 3 bases at V and 5 bases at J, with 5 bases between the two ends. The CDR3 DNA is TGTGCCAGCAGCTTTGTGAGAAACACCATATATTTT. It codes for CASSFVRNTIYF. The full variable domain, in which reference TRBV7-9 and TRBJ1-3 provide the parts outside the CDR3, is DTGVSQNPRHKITKRGQNVTFRCDPISEHNRLYWYRQTLGQGPEFLTYFQNEAQLEKSRLLSDRFSAERPKGSFSTLEIQRTEQGDSAMYLCASSFVRNTIYFGEGSWLTVV.

This chain links TRBV2 with TRBJ2-7; TRBD1 agrees at 7 bases. Trimming took 2 bases from V and 2 from J; bases not matched to a gene: 6. The CDR3 covers 15 residues. Germline-derived CDR1 and CDR2 are SNHLY and FYNNEI. This CDR3 is CASSESQGSTYEQYF. The CDR3 DNA reads as TGTGCCAGCAGTGAATCACAGGGGTCAACCTACGAGCAGTACTTC.

This clonotype was recorded once. The chain recombines TRBV7-8 with TRBJ1-2, with TRBD1 identical over 8 bases. J gave up 3 bases and V 5 bases, and 5 bases lay outside the gene matches. Looked up from germline, CDR1 is SGHVS and CDR2 is FQNEAQ. The CDR3 runs to 14 residues. The CDR3 loop reads CASSIGQGHYGYTF. The CDR3 DNA reads TGTGCCAGCAGCATCGGACAGGGTCACTATGGCTACACCTTC.

This chain links TRBV19 with TRBJ1-5; 10 bases agree with TRBD1. The V and J ends lost 4 bases and 7 bases, in that order; junction bases with no gene match: 7. The CDR3 runs to 15 residues. From germline, CDR1 is LNHDA and CDR2 SQIVND (reference sequence). The CDR3 loop is CASSKTGGGGQPQHF. The CDR3 region has the DNA TGTGCCAGTAGTAAGACAGGGGGCGGAGGACAGCCCCAGCATTTT.